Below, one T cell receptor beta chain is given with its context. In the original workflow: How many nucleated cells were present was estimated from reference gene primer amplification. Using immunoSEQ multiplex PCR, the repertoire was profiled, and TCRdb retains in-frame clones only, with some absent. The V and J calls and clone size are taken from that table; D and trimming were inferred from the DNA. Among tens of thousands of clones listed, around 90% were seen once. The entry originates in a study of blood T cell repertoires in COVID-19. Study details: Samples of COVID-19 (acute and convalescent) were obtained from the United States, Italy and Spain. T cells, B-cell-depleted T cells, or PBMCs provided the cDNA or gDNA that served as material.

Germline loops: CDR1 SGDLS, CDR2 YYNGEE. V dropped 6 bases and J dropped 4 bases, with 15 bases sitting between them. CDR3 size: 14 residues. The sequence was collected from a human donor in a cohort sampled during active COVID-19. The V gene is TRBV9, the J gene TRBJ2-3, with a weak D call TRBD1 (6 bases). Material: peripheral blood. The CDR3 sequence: CASNEGDLADTQYF. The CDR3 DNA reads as TGTGCCAGCAATGAGGGGGACCTGGCAGATACGCAGTATTTT.